This is a list of T cell receptor beta chains from one sample in a study of T-cell reconstitution after alpha-beta-depleted transplantation in children. TCRdb reprocessed the PCR reads via MiXCR and lists one record per CDR3 protein. The table includes roughly 790,000 distinct CDR3 sequences, roughly 16% detected once. The sample consisted of PBMCs, mostly from graft donor cells, taken 360 days after TCRalphabeta/CD19-depleted stem cell transplant. These receptors were collected from a male patient aged 10 to 17 who had a stem cell transplant for acute lymphoblastic leukemia, so the T cells may come from the graft donor. Both conserved end residues are part of each CDR3. Each record gives: V gene, D gene, J gene, clone size, CDR3 length, CDR3 protein, CDR3 DNA. A D gene is named only where the DNA matches it firmly. The size of a clone is reported for some rows only, either as once, few or many, or as a class for expanded clones.

V: TRBV11-2
D: -
J: TRBJ1-5
size: -
length: 15
CDR3: CASSLDTDSNQPQHF
DNA: TGTGCCAGCAGCTTAGATACCGATAGCAATCAGCCCCAGCATTTT

V: TRBV7-9
D: TRBD2
J: TRBJ2-7
size: few
length: 17
CDR3: CASSLALAGARSYEQYF
DNA: TGTGCCAGCAGCTTAGCTCTAGCGGGAGCTAGATCCTACGAGCAGTACTTC

V: TRBV27
D: -
J: TRBJ2-1
size: few
length: 14
CDR3: CASSLSGVYNEQFF
DNA: TGTGCCAGCAGTTTATCGGGGGTGTACAATGAGCAGTTCTTC

V: TRBV6-4
D: -
J: TRBJ2-2
size: -
length: 16
CDR3: CASSERASEGTGELFF
DNA: TGTGCCAGCAGTGAACGTGCTAGCGAAGGGACCGGGGAGCTGTTTTTT

V: TRBV5-1
D: -
J: TRBJ2-1
size: -
length: 15
CDR3: CASSLPEGSYNEQFF
DNA: TGCGCCAGCAGCTTACCGGAGGGGTCCTACAATGAGCAGTTCTTC

V: TRBV9
D: TRBD2
J: TRBJ2-3
size: few
length: 16
CDR3: CASSVLAGGPPDTQYF
DNA: TGTGCCAGCAGCGTGTTAGCGGGAGGGCCGCCAGATACGCAGTATTTT

V: TRBV5-1
D: TRBD2
J: TRBJ2-2
size: -
length: 16
CDR3: CASSLQTSGTIRELFF
DNA: TGCGCCAGCAGCCTCCAGACTAGCGGGACGATCCGGGAGCTGTTTTTT

V: TRBV29-1
D: TRBD2
J: TRBJ2-5
size: few
length: 12
CDR3: CSAAGGPQTQYF
DNA: TGCAGCGCAGCGGGAGGGCCCCAGACCCAGTACTTC

V: TRBV7-2
D: -
J: TRBJ2-1
size: few
length: 15
CDR3: CASSVRESSYNEQFF
DNA: TGTGCCAGCAGCGTCAGGGAGAGCTCCTACAATGAGCAGTTCTTC

V: TRBV7-8
D: TRBD1
J: TRBJ2-5
size: -
length: 18
CDR3: CASSSRTGAFPGQETQYF
DNA: TGTGCCAGCAGCTCCAGGACAGGGGCGTTCCCGGGTCAAGAGACCCAGTACTTC

V: TRBV24-1
D: TRBD2
J: TRBJ2-2
size: many
length: 18
CDR3: CATSDLGLAGGGTGELFF
DNA: TGTGCCACCAGTGACCTGGGACTAGCGGGAGGGGGCACCGGGGAGCTGTTTTTT

V: TRBV27
D: -
J: TRBJ2-1
size: few
length: 15
CDR3: CASSTIGGAYNEQFF
DNA: TGTGCCAGCAGCACCATCGGCGGCGCCTACAATGAGCAGTTCTTC

V: TRBV5-5
D: -
J: TRBJ1-1
size: -
length: 13
CDR3: CASSLDPTIEAFF
DNA: TGTGCCAGCAGCTTGGACCCGACAATTGAAGCTTTCTTT

V: TRBV5-1
D: -
J: TRBJ2-3
size: few
length: 14
CDR3: CASSLTWRTDTQYF
DNA: TGCGCCAGCAGCTTAACATGGCGCACAGATACGCAGTATTTT

V: TRBV9
D: TRBD2
J: TRBJ2-3
size: -
length: 15
CDR3: CASSDSGRALDTQYF
DNA: TGTGCCAGCAGCGATAGCGGGAGGGCTCTAGATACGCAGTATTTT

V: TRBV4-1
D: TRBD2
J: TRBJ2-7
size: few
length: 14
CDR3: CASSQDWGGYEQYF
DNA: TGCGCCAGCAGCCAAGATTGGGGGGGGTACGAGCAGTACTTC

V: TRBV29-1
D: -
J: TRBJ2-3
size: -
length: 14
CDR3: CSVEWGAGADTQYF
DNA: TGCAGCGTTGAATGGGGGGCCGGTGCAGATACGCAGTATTTT

V: TRBV10-1
D: -
J: TRBJ2-7
size: few
length: 17
CDR3: CASSDRRGRGRTYEQYF
DNA: TGCGCCAGCAGTGATCGACGAGGCAGGGGCCGTACCTACGAGCAGTACTTC

V: TRBV24-1
D: -
J: TRBJ2-1
size: few
length: 15
CDR3: CATSTTRRGYNEQFF
DNA: TGTGCCACCAGTACGACACGCCGAGGGTACAATGAGCAGTTCTTC

V: TRBV5-1
D: TRBD2
J: TRBJ2-7
size: -
length: 14
CDR3: CASSRVGSGSEQYF
DNA: TGCGCCAGCAGCCGGGTGGGTAGCGGGAGCGAGCAGTACTTC

V: TRBV18
D: -
J: TRBJ1-1
size: few
length: 16
CDR3: CASSPDQAGRSTEAFF
DNA: TGTGCCAGCTCACCTGATCAAGCTGGGCGGAGTACTGAAGCTTTCTTT

V: TRBV4-1
D: TRBD2
J: TRBJ2-1
size: few
length: 16
CDR3: CASSRLAGGPYNEQFF
DNA: TGCGCCAGCAGCCGGTTAGCGGGAGGGCCATACAATGAGCAGTTCTTC

V: TRBV2
D: -
J: TRBJ1-1
size: -
length: 14
CDR3: CASSEPPRPYEAFF
DNA: TGTGCCAGCAGTGAACCCCCCAGGCCCTATGAAGCTTTCTTT

V: TRBV29-1
D: TRBD2
J: TRBJ2-1
size: -
length: 13
CDR3: CSHGLAVYNEQFF
DNA: TGCAGCCACGGACTAGCGGTATACAATGAGCAGTTCTTC

V: TRBV5-4
D: TRBD1
J: TRBJ2-5
size: -
length: 15
CDR3: CASSLATGTGETQYF
DNA: TGTGCCAGCAGCTTGGCAACCGGGACAGGGGAGACCCAGTACTTC

V: TRBV7-3
D: TRBD2
J: TRBJ2-7
size: few
length: 15
CDR3: CASSLGLGTRSEQYF
DNA: TGTGCCAGCAGTTTGGGCCTGGGGACTAGGAGCGAGCAGTACTTC

V: TRBV29-1
D: TRBD2
J: TRBJ2-3
size: -
length: 13
CDR3: CSVGGRSTDTQYF
DNA: TGCAGCGTTGGCGGGAGATCGACAGATACGCAGTATTTT

V: TRBV12-3/TRBV12-4
D: -
J: TRBJ2-7
size: many
length: 14
CDR3: CASSLWGSYYEQYF
DNA: TGTGCCAGCAGTTTATGGGGGAGTTACTACGAGCAGTACTTC

V: TRBV6-2/TRBV6-3
D: -
J: TRBJ2-7
size: few
length: 13
CDR3: CASSYPLNYEQYF
DNA: TGTGCCAGCAGTTATCCTCTCAACTACGAGCAGTACTTC

V: TRBV7-9
D: -
J: TRBJ2-7
size: few
length: 15
CDR3: CASSLEGSYRREQYF
DNA: TGTGCCAGCAGCTTAGAAGGTAGCTATAGGCGCGAGCAGTACTTC

V: TRBV12-3/TRBV12-4
D: TRBD2
J: TRBJ2-1
size: once
length: 17
CDR3: CASSHKLAGDPGNEQFF
DNA: TGTGCCAGCAGTCATAAACTAGCGGGAGATCCGGGCAATGAGCAGTTCTTC

V: TRBV6-6
D: -
J: TRBJ2-7
size: -
length: 12
CDR3: CASSYYEGEQYF
DNA: TGTGCCAGCAGTTATTACGAAGGCGAGCAGTACTTC

V: TRBV5-1
D: TRBD2
J: TRBJ2-1
size: few
length: 23
CDR3: CASSLGLHEGLAGWRISYNEQFF
DNA: TGCGCCAGCAGCTTGGGACTTCACGAAGGACTAGCGGGCTGGCGGATCTCCTACAATGAGCAGTTCTTC

V: TRBV7-8
D: TRBD2
J: TRBJ2-1
size: few
length: 15
CDR3: CASSPWREKSNEQFF
DNA: TGTGCCAGCAGCCCCTGGCGGGAGAAAAGCAATGAGCAGTTCTTC

V: TRBV7-8
D: -
J: TRBJ2-7
size: -
length: 17
CDR3: CASRVRVGQSFTYEQYF
DNA: TGTGCCAGCAGGGTCAGAGTTGGACAGTCCTTCACCTACGAGCAGTACTTC

V: TRBV29-1
D: -
J: TRBJ2-5
size: -
length: 12
CDR3: CSIGQPGETQYF
DNA: TGCAGCATCGGACAGCCGGGGGAGACCCAGTACTTC

V: TRBV6-5
D: TRBD2
J: TRBJ2-3
size: few
length: 15
CDR3: CASSYAGGVADTQYF
DNA: TGTGCCAGCAGTTATGCGGGAGGGGTTGCAGATACGCAGTATTTT

V: TRBV28
D: -
J: TRBJ1-2
size: few
length: 14
CDR3: CASSSTISSYGYTF
DNA: TGTGCCAGCAGCTCAACTATATCCTCCTATGGCTACACCTTC

V: TRBV5-1
D: -
J: TRBJ1-2
size: -
length: 17
CDR3: CASSLNPRGPRNYGYTF
DNA: TGCGCCAGCAGCTTAAATCCCAGGGGCCCTCGAAACTATGGCTACACCTTC

V: TRBV5-1
D: -
J: TRBJ2-1
size: many
length: 16
CDR3: CASSLGQPFPYNEQFF
DNA: TGCGCCAGCAGCTTAGGACAGCCTTTTCCCTACAATGAGCAGTTCTTC

V: TRBV7-9
D: -
J: TRBJ1-2
size: -
length: 16
CDR3: CASSPTLVGVDYGYTF
DNA: TGTGCCAGCAGCCCCACGTTGGTCGGGGTAGACTATGGCTACACCTTC

V: TRBV27
D: -
J: TRBJ2-7
size: many
length: 13
CDR3: CASSFLTGYEQYF
DNA: TGTGCCAGCAGTTTCTTGACGGGTTACGAGCAGTACTTC

V: TRBV5-1
D: -
J: TRBJ1-4
size: -
length: 15
CDR3: CASSTPDNRNEKLFF
DNA: TGCGCCAGCAGCACGCCGGACAACCGTAATGAAAAACTGTTTTTT

V: TRBV15
D: -
J: TRBJ1-5
size: few
length: 17
CDR3: CATSRDRGDYSNQPQHF
DNA: TGTGCCACCAGCAGAGATCGGGGCGATTATAGCAATCAGCCCCAGCATTTT

V: TRBV20-1
D: -
J: TRBJ2-3
size: few
length: 13
CDR3: CSASAGRTDTQYF
DNA: TGCAGTGCTAGCGCGGGGCGCACAGATACGCAGTATTTT

V: TRBV24-1
D: TRBD1
J: TRBJ2-5
size: few
length: 16
CDR3: CATSDRGQGYQETQYF
DNA: TGTGCCACCAGTGACCGAGGACAGGGGTACCAAGAGACCCAGTACTTC

V: TRBV20-1
D: TRBD2
J: TRBJ2-1
size: many
length: 15
CDR3: CSARMAGGPRNEQFF
DNA: TGCAGTGCTAGAATGGCGGGAGGGCCTAGGAATGAGCAGTTCTTC

V: TRBV6-1
D: -
J: TRBJ2-2
size: few
length: 14
CDR3: CASSVEGFTGELFF
DNA: TGTGCCAGCAGTGTAGAAGGCTTCACCGGGGAGCTGTTTTTT

V: TRBV20-1
D: -
J: TRBJ2-6
size: few
length: 16
CDR3: CSAREAGVSGANVLTF
DNA: TGCAGTGCTAGAGAAGCCGGAGTCTCTGGGGCCAACGTCCTGACTTTC

V: TRBV7-6
D: -
J: TRBJ2-7
size: few
length: 13
CDR3: CASSLGHHHEQYF
DNA: TGTGCCAGCAGCTTAGGACATCACCACGAGCAGTACTTC

V: TRBV12-3/TRBV12-4
D: -
J: TRBJ2-5
size: few
length: 13
CDR3: CASSTPGPETQYF
DNA: TGTGCCAGCAGTACCCCGGGGCCAGAGACCCAGTACTTC

V: TRBV7-9
D: -
J: TRBJ2-3
size: -
length: 13
CDR3: CASSEDYSDTQYF
DNA: TGTGCCAGCAGCGAGGACTATTCAGATACGCAGTATTTT

V: TRBV9
D: -
J: TRBJ2-7
size: -
length: 15
CDR3: CASSVGGPAPYEQYF
DNA: TGTGCCAGCAGCGTAGGAGGGCCGGCCCCCTACGAGCAGTACTTC

V: TRBV12-3/TRBV12-4
D: -
J: TRBJ2-3
size: -
length: 14
CDR3: CASSLGGIVDTQYF
DNA: TGTGCCAGCAGTTTAGGGGGAATAGTGGATACGCAGTATTTT

V: TRBV19
D: -
J: TRBJ2-5
size: -
length: 14
CDR3: CASRAYGKQETQYF
DNA: TGTGCCAGTAGGGCTTACGGGAAACAAGAGACCCAGTACTTC